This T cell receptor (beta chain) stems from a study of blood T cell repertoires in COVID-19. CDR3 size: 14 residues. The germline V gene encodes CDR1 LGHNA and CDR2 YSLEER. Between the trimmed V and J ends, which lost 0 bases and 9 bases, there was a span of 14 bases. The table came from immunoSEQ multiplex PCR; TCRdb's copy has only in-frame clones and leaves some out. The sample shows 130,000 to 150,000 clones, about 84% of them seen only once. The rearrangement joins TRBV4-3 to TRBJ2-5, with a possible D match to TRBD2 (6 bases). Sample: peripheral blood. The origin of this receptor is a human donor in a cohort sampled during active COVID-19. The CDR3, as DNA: TGCGCCAGCAGCCAAGAATGGAGGGTCGGGGCCCAGTACTTC. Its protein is CASSQEWRVGAQYF.